One sample yielded the 5 T cell receptor beta chains listed below, sequenced in a study of blood T cell repertoires in COVID-19. TCRdb's table, derived via immunoSEQ multiplex PCR, lists solely in-frame clones and lacks some. This sample has 95,000 or so clones, with 81% found just once. Sequenced material: peripheral blood. The origin of the receptors is a man at least 80 years old with active or convalescent COVID-19.

About this clone: Other DNA sequences of this sample code for an identical CDR3. The chain joins TRBV9 to TRBJ2-1; TRBD1 matches at 10 bases. The trim removed 0 bases at V and 6 bases at J, leaving 3 bases unmatched. CDR3 size: 15 residues. Germline V CDR1 and CDR2: SGDLS, YYNGEE. DNA for the CDR3: TGTGCCAGCAGCGTAGTGGGGGACAGGGGCAATGAGCAGTTCTTC. Protein product: CASSVVGDRGNEQFF.

The chain combines TRBV19 with TRBJ2-1; 10 nucleotides agree with TRBD1. This CDR3 spans 16 amino acids. CDR1 is LNHDA and CDR2 is SQIVND in the germline V gene (reference sequence). The J segment lost 6 bases and the V segment lost 4 bases, leaving 9 bases of the junction unmatched. CDR3 sequence: CASSRAGQGSGNEQFF. CDR3 in DNA: TGTGCCAGTAGTAGGGCGGGACAGGGGTCGGGCAATGAGCAGTTCTTC.

The chain couples TRBV3-1 (or the pseudogene TRBV3-2) to TRBJ2-2, with 7 bases that match TRBD2. Germline CDR1 is LGHDT and CDR2 is YNNKEL (reference sequence). The trim removed 1 base at V and 7 bases at J, leaving 3 bases unmatched. This CDR3 contains 14 residues. The CDR3: CASSQARGVGELFF. The CDR3 DNA follows: TGTGCCAGCAGCCAAGCCCGGGGGGTCGGGGAGCTGTTTTTT.

This clone occurred once. The J gene is TRBJ1-2, the V gene TRBV5-4; D is possibly TRBD1 (6 bases). CDR1 and CDR2 (germline): SGHNT, YYREEE (reference sequence). Trimming left V 2 bases short and J 4 bases short, with 12 bases between. There are 14 residues in the CDR3. DNA of the CDR3: TGTGCCAGCAGCTTCAACAACAGGGTCTATGGCTACACCTTC. It yields the protein CASSFNNRVYGYTF.

This sequence joins TRBV11-2 and TRBJ2-3; possibly TRBD1 for D (6 bases). CDR1 is SGHAT and CDR2 is FQNNGV in the germline V gene. The CDR3 loop spans 15 amino acids. Trimming took 6 bases from V and 2 from J, leaving 15 bases between them. This chain's CDR3 is CASRTGTGDTDTQYF. The CDR3 DNA is TGTGCCAGCAGGACAGGAACAGGAGACACAGATACGCAGTATTTT.